Listed below are T cell receptor beta chains from one sample, sequenced in a study of post-analysis software for immune sequencing data. TCRdb fed the PCR reads into MiXCR, producing one record per CDR3 protein. In the table there are over 150,000 distinct CDR3 sequences, around 36% of which are singletons. The sample here was blood, taken after autologous hematopoietic stem cell transplantation. These receptors all stem from a girl aged 10 to 17 with multiple sclerosis. The CDR3 runs from the conserved cysteine through the conserved F or W. Each record gives: CDR3 length, clone size, D gene, V gene, J gene, CDR3 protein, CDR3 DNA. A D gene is named only where the DNA matches it firmly. Clone size, where shown, is once, few, many, or a class for clones that have expanded.

len: 15; abundance: once; d_gene: .; v_gene: TRBV4-1; j_gene: TRBJ1-5; CDR3aa: CASSQRDRSNQPQHF; CDR3nt: TGCGCCAGCAGCCAAAGGGACCGAAGCAATCAGCCCCAGCATTTT
len: 15; abundance: .; d_gene: .; v_gene: TRBV7-6; j_gene: TRBJ2-5; CDR3aa: CASSLELSDQGTRYF; CDR3nt: TGTGCCAGCAGCTTAGAACTATCGGATCAAGGGACCCGGTACTTC
len: 13; abundance: few; d_gene: .; v_gene: TRBV9; j_gene: TRBJ2-3; CDR3aa: CASSPLIRDTQYF; CDR3nt: TGTGCCAGCAGCCCATTGATTCGAGATACGCAGTATTTT
len: 15; abundance: .; d_gene: .; v_gene: TRBV7-2; j_gene: TRBJ2-4; CDR3aa: CASSFGRRAEDIQYF; CDR3nt: TGTGCCAGCAGTTTTGGCCGTCGGGCAGAGGACATTCAGTACTTC
len: 13; abundance: many; d_gene: .; v_gene: TRBV20-1; j_gene: TRBJ1-2; CDR3aa: CSASGGRASGYTF; CDR3nt: TGCAGTGCTAGTGGGGGCCGGGCGAGTGGCTACACCTTC
len: 17; abundance: .; d_gene: TRBD2; v_gene: TRBV6-2/TRBV6-3; j_gene: TRBJ2-3; CDR3aa: CASSYVLAGALTDTQYF; CDR3nt: TGTGCCAGCAGTTACGTACTAGCGGGAGCCCTCACAGATACGCAGTATTTT
len: 12; abundance: .; d_gene: TRBD1; v_gene: TRBV5-5; j_gene: TRBJ2-7; CDR3aa: CASRSDRGEQYF; CDR3nt: TGTGCCAGCAGGTCTGACAGGGGTGAGCAGTACTTC
len: 14; abundance: .; d_gene: .; v_gene: TRBV6-4; j_gene: TRBJ2-3; CDR3aa: CASSEGGGLDTQYF; CDR3nt: TGTGCCAGCAGTGAGGGAGGGGGTTTAGATACGCAGTATTTT
len: 11; abundance: .; d_gene: .; v_gene: TRBV6-1; j_gene: TRBJ2-1; CDR3aa: CASSEYHEQFF; CDR3nt: TGTGCCAGCAGCGAATACCATGAGCAGTTCTTC
len: 21; abundance: .; d_gene: TRBD2; v_gene: TRBV5-1; j_gene: TRBJ2-4; CDR3aa: CASSRIPEAGLSLGAKNIQYF; CDR3nt: TGCGCCAGCAGCCGGATTCCCGAAGCGGGGTTGTCGTTGGGAGCCAAAAACATTCAGTACTTC
len: 15; abundance: .; d_gene: TRBD2; v_gene: TRBV20-1; j_gene: TRBJ2-1; CDR3aa: CSARDWREGPNEQFF; CDR3nt: TGCAGTGCTAGAGATTGGAGGGAGGGCCCTAATGAGCAGTTCTTC